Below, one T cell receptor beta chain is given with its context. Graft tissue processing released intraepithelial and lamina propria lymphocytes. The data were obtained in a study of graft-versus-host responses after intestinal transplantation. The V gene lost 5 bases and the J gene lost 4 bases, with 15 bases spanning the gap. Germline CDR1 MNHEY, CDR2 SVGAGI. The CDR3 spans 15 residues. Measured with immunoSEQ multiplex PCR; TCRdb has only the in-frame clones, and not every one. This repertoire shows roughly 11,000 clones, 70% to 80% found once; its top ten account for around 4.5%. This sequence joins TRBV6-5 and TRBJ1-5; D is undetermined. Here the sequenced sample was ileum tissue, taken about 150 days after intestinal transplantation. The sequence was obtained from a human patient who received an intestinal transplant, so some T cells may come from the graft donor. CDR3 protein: CASSRGRSLNQPQHF. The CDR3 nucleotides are TGTGCCAGCAGTCGCGGTAGGTCCCTTAATCAGCCCCAGCATTTT.